These T cell receptor beta chains were read from a single sample in a study of blood T cell repertoires in COVID-19. This table comes from immunoSEQ multiplex PCR, and its TCRdb copy is limited to in-frame clones, with some not included. The data hold around 100,000 clones, with around nine tenths observed a single time. The sequenced sample consisted of peripheral blood. All receptors derive from a human donor in a cohort sampled during active COVID-19. Both conserved end residues are part of each CDR3. Fields, in order: J gene, clone size, CDR3 length, D gene, V gene, CDR3 DNA, CDR3 protein. The D gene is left open where the match is weak. Clone sizes are given selectively: once, few, many, or a class where the clone is expanded.

TRBJ2-5,once,17,TRBD1,TRBV4-1,TGCGCCAGCAGCCAAGATAGGACAGGGGGCGAGCGGGAGACCCAGTACTTC,CASSQDRTGGERETQYF
TRBJ2-1,.,15,.,TRBV6-5,TGTGCCAGCAGTCGAGGGTCCTTAGAGATTAATGAGCAGTTCTTC,CASSRGSLEINEQFF
TRBJ2-1,.,14,TRBD2,TRBV30,TGTGCCTGGGCACCGGGGGGGCCCTACAATGAGCAGTTCTTC,CAWAPGGPYNEQFF
TRBJ2-2,.,16,.,TRBV19,TGTGCCAGTAGTGATAGACCCGGGACATACACCGGGGAGCTGTTTTTT,CASSDRPGTYTGELFF
TRBJ2-3,.,15,.,TRBV2,TGTGCCAGCAGTGAAGGGGGGGGGCGCACAGATACGCAGTATTTT,CASSEGGGRTDTQYF
TRBJ1-6,.,15,TRBD1,TRBV15,TGTGCCACCAGTACAGGGGTCATCTATAATTCACCCCTCCACTTT,CATSTGVIYNSPLHF
TRBJ1-5,.,15,TRBD1,TRBV5-6,TGTGCCAGCAGCCAAACAGGGGGCGGGGGTCAGCCCCAGCATTTT,CASSQTGGGGQPQHF
TRBJ2-1,.,14,.,TRBV5-1,TGCGCCAGCAGCTTGCTCACGGGAGCCAATGAGCAGTTCTTC,CASSLLTGANEQFF
TRBJ2-5,.,15,.,TRBV11-2,TGTGCCAGCAGCTTAGCTGGGGGCGGTCAAGAGACCCAGTACTTC,CASSLAGGGQETQYF
TRBJ1-5,.,12,.,TRBV19,TGTGCCAGTAGTATAGATCAGAGGAAACTCCATTTT,CASSIDQRKLHF
TRBJ1-1,.,15,.,TRBV2,TGTGCCAGCAGTGATCGAGGGGGGGTTAACACTGAAGCTTTCTTT,CASSDRGGVNTEAFF
TRBJ1-1,.,15,TRBD1,TRBV7-9,TGTGCCAGCACCACGACAGGGGCACCCAACACTGAAGCTTTCTTT,CASTTTGAPNTEAFF
TRBJ2-5,.,13,.,TRBV7-2,TGTGCCAGCAGCCTCGGACAGAGAGAGACCCAGTACTTC,CASSLGQRETQYF
TRBJ2-1,.,17,TRBD2,TRBV3-1/TRBV3-2,TGTGCCAGCAGCCAAGTACTTGGGGCGGGAGGATCCAATGAGCAGTTCTTC,CASSQVLGAGGSNEQFF
TRBJ1-2,.,15,TRBD1,TRBV18,TGTGCCAGCTCACCAGGGACAGGGGGCGACTATGGCTACACCTTC,CASSPGTGGDYGYTF
TRBJ2-2,.,18,TRBD2,TRBV6-1,TGTGCCAGCAGTGAAGACCGAGCGGGGGGGCCGTGGGCCGGGGAGCTGTTTTTT,CASSEDRAGGPWAGELFF
TRBJ2-2,once,14,TRBD1,TRBV10-3,TGTGCCACCCAACAGGGGGCGAACACCGGGGAGCTGTTTTTT,CATQQGANTGELFF
TRBJ2-5,few,15,.,TRBV5-1,TGCGCCAGCAGCTTGGGGGTATCGGGGAAAGAGACCCAGTACTTC,CASSLGVSGKETQYF
TRBJ2-1,.,15,TRBD2,TRBV5-4,TGTGCCAGCAGCTTGGCCCAGCGGGAGTATCGTGAGCAGTTCTTC,CASSLAQREYREQFF
TRBJ2-3,.,16,TRBD1,TRBV7-2,TGTGCCAGCAGCCCCCTGGGACAGGGACAGACAGATACGCAGTATTTT,CASSPLGQGQTDTQYF
TRBJ1-3,.,15,TRBD1,TRBV7-2,TGTGCCAGCAGCTTATCAAGGGGGCGTGGAAACACCATATATTTT,CASSLSRGRGNTIYF
TRBJ1-2,.,14,.,TRBV19,TGTGCCAGTAGTCGTTCCAGGGAGGACTATGGCTACACCTTC,CASSRSREDYGYTF
TRBJ2-1,few,13,.,TRBV3-1/TRBV3-2,TGTGCCAGCAGCCAAGCCGGGATCAATGAGCAGTTCTTC,CASSQAGINEQFF
TRBJ1-1,.,15,TRBD1,TRBV5-1,TGCGCCAGCAGCACAAGACAGGGGGCAGGAACTGAAGCTTTCTTT,CASSTRQGAGTEAFF
TRBJ2-5,.,16,TRBD1,TRBV10-3,TGTGCCATCAGCAAAGAACAGGGGTTTGGTGGAGAGACCCAGTACTTC,CAISKEQGFGGETQYF
TRBJ1-1,.,13,.,TRBV28,TGTGCCAGCAGTTTAGGGGGCGGCACTGAAGCTTTCTTT,CASSLGGGTEAFF
TRBJ1-5,few,16,.,TRBV19,TGTGCCAGTAGTATCGCAGGGGCTTATAGCAATCAGCCCCAGCATTTT,CASSIAGAYSNQPQHF
TRBJ2-7,.,16,TRBD2,TRBV6-5,TGTGCCAGCAGTTACTCCACTAGCGGGGGGATCTACGAGCAGTACTTC,CASSYSTSGGIYEQYF
TRBJ2-1,few,17,.,TRBV4-3,TGCGCCAGCAGCCAAGGCCCCCTTATGAGCTCCTACAATGAGCAGTTCTTC,CASSQGPLMSSYNEQFF
TRBJ2-1,.,16,TRBD2,TRBV6-2/TRBV6-3,TGTGCCAGCAGTTACTTCCTAGCGGGAGGTTTAGATGAGCAGTTCTTC,CASSYFLAGGLDEQFF
TRBJ2-7,.,14,.,TRBV10-3,TGTGCCATCAGTGAGAGTACAGTCTCCTACGAGCAGTACTTC,CAISESTVSYEQYF